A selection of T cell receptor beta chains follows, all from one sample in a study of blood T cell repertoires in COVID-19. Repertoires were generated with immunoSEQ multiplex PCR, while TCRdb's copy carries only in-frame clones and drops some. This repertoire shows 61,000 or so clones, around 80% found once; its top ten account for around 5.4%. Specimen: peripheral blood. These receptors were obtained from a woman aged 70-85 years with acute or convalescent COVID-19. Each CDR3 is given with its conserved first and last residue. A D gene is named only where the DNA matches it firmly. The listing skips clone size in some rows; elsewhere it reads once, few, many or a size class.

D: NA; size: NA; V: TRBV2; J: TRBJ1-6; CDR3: CASSETRSGSYNSPLHF; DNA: TGTGCCAGCAGTGAGACGAGGTCAGGGTCCTATAATTCACCCCTCCACTTT
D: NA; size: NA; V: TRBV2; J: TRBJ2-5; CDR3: CASIRTRQETQYF; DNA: TGTGCCAGCATACGGACTCGACAAGAGACCCAGTACTTC
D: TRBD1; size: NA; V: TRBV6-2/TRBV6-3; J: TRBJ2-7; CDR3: CASSSPDRAYEQYF; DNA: TGTGCCAGCAGTTCCCCGGACAGGGCCTACGAGCAGTACTTC
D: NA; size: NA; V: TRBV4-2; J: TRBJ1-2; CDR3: CASSQDRDYGYTF; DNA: TGTGCCAGCAGCCAAGACAGGGACTATGGCTACACCTTC
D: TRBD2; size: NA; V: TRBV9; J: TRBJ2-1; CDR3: CASTGGANDNEQFF; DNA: TGTGCCAGCACCGGGGGGGCCAACGACAATGAGCAGTTCTTC
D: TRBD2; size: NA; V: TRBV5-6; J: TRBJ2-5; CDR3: CASSLYAGGQETQYF; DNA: TGTGCCAGCAGCTTGTACGCGGGGGGGCAAGAGACCCAGTACTTC
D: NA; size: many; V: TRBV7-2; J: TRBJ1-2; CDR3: CASSSRVNYGYTF; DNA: TGTGCCAGCAGCTCGAGGGTTAACTATGGCTACACCTTC
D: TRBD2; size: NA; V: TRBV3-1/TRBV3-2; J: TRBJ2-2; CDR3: CASSFGLAGVHGELFF; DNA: TGTGCCAGCAGTTTTGGACTAGCGGGGGTTCACGGGGAGCTGTTTTTT
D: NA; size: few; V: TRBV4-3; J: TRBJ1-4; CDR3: CASSQGIGVRGEKLFF; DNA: TGCGCCAGCAGCCAAGGAATAGGGGTAAGGGGTGAAAAACTGTTTTTT
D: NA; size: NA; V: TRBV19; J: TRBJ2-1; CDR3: CASSIVKTGRGYNEQFF; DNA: TGTGCCAGTAGTATAGTGAAGACAGGTAGGGGCTACAATGAGCAGTTCTTC
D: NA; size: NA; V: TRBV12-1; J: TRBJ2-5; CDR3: CASSSPAGSYQETQYF; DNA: TGTGCCAGCAGCTCCCCGGCGGGGTCGTACCAAGAGACCCAGTACTTC
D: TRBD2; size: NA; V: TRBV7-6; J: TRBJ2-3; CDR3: CASSLASGGDTQYF; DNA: TGTGCCAGCAGCCTGGCTAGCGGGGGGGATACGCAGTATTTT
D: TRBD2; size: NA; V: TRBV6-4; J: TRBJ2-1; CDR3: CASSQERGVNEQFF; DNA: TGTGCCAGCAGTCAGGAGCGGGGGGTCAATGAGCAGTTCTTC
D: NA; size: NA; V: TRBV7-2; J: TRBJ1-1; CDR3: CASSLAGTEAFF; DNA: TGTGCCAGCAGCTTAGCCGGCACTGAAGCTTTCTTT
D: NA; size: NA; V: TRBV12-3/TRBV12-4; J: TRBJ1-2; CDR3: CASSSRGGYTF; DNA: TGTGCCAGCAGTTCGAGAGGGGGCTACACCTTC
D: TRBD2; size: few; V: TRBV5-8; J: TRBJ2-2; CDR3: CASRPLGGGPAGELFF; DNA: TGTGCCAGCAGGCCCCTAGGCGGGGGGCCGGCCGGGGAGCTGTTTTTT
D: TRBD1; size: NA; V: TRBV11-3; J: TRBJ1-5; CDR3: CASSLEQGADNQPQHF; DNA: TGTGCCAGCAGCTTAGAACAGGGGGCCGATAATCAGCCCCAGCATTTT
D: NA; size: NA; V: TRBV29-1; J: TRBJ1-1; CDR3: CSVEVSGKAFF; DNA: TGCAGCGTTGAAGTCTCCGGGAAAGCTTTCTTT
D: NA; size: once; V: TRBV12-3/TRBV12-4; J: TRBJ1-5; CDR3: CASTQGLNQPQHF; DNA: TGTGCCAGCACCCAGGGGTTAAATCAGCCCCAGCATTTT
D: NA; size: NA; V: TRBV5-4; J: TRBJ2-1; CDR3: CASSLAKRHEQFF; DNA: TGTGCCAGCAGCTTGGCCAAGCGGCATGAGCAGTTCTTC
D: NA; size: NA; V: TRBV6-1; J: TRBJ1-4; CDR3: CASSEAVRGAFNEKLFF; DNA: TGTGCCAGCAGTGAAGCGGTTCGGGGGGCGTTCAATGAAAAACTGTTTTTT
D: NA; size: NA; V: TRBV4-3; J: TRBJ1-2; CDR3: CASSPHQVLYGYTF; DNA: TGCGCCAGCAGCCCTCACCAGGTCTTATATGGCTACACCTTC
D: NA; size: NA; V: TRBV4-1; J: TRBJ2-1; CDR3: CASSPTGIHEQFF; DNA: TGCGCCAGCAGCCCTACAGGTATCCATGAGCAGTTCTTC
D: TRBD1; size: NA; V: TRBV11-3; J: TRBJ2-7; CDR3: CASSLGQSSYEQYF; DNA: TGTGCCAGCAGCCTGGGACAGTCCTCCTACGAGCAGTACTTC
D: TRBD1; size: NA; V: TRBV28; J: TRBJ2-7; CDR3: CASSDGFKTGYYEQYF; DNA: TGTGCCAGCAGTGACGGTTTTAAGACAGGGTATTACGAGCAGTACTTC
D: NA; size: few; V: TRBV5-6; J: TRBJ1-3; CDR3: CASSTGNGNTIYF; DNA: TGTGCCAGCAGTACAGGGAATGGAAACACCATATATTTT
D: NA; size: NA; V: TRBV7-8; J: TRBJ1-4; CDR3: CASSLRDLPKLFF; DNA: TGTGCCAGCAGCCTGCGAGACTTGCCGAAACTGTTTTTT
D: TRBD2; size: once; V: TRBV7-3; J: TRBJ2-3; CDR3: CASSFGTSADTQYF; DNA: TGTGCCAGCAGCTTCGGGACTAGTGCCGATACGCAGTATTTT
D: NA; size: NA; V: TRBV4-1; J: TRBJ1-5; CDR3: CASSQDPGDTQPQHF; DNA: TGCGCCAGCAGCCAAGACCCAGGGGACACTCAGCCCCAGCATTTT
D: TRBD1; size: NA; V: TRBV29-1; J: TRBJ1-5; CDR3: CSVGTESSNQPQHF; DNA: TGCAGCGTAGGGACAGAGTCTAGCAATCAGCCCCAGCATTTT
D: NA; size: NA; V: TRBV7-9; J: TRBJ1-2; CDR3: CASSLSNTGINYGYTF; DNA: TGTGCCAGCAGCTTATCGAACACGGGGATTAACTATGGCTACACCTTC
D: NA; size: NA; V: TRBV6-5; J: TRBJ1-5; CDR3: CASRKGPHIIEPQHF; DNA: TGTGCCAGCAGGAAGGGGCCCCACATTATCGAACCCCAGCATTTT
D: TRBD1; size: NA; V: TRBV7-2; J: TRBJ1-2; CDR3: CASSLQGNYGYTF; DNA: TGTGCCAGCAGTCTACAGGGGAACTATGGCTACACCTTC
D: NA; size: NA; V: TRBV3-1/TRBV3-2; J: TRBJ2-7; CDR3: CASTRYYEQYF; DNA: TGTGCCAGCACCCGTTACTACGAGCAGTACTTC
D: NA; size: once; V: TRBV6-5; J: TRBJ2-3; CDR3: CASSFRGNPGTDTQYF; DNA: TGTGCCAGCAGTTTCCGGGGAAACCCTGGGACAGATACGCAGTATTTT
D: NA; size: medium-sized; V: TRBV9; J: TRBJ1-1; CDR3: CASSVAADTEAFF; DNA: TGTGCCAGCAGCGTAGCGGCGGACACTGAAGCTTTCTTT
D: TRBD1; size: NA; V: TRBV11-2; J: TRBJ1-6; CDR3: CASSSSTGNGSPLHF; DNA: TGTGCCAGCAGCAGCTCGACAGGGAACGGATCACCCCTCCACTTT
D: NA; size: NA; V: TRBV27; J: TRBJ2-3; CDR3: CASSNTRVRDTQYF; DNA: TGTGCCAGCAGTAACACCAGGGTCAGAGATACGCAGTATTTT
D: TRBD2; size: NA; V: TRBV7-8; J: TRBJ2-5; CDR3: CASSPWTSGAPGTQYF; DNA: TGTGCCAGCAGCCCCTGGACTAGCGGGGCTCCTGGGACCCAGTACTTC
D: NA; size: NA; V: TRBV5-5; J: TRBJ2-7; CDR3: CASRSMQGAYEQYF; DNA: TGTGCCAGCAGATCAATGCAAGGGGCCTACGAGCAGTACTTC
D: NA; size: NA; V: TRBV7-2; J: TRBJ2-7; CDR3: CASGDRSSYEQYF; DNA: TGTGCCAGCGGAGACAGGAGCTCCTACGAGCAGTACTTC
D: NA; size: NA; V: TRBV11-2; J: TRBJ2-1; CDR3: CASSLGLDNEQFF; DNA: TGTGCCAGCAGCTTAGGGCTCGACAATGAGCAGTTCTTC
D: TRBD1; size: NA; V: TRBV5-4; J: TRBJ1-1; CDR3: CASSSARQGLAEAFF; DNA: TGTGCCAGCAGCTCAGCGAGACAGGGGCTAGCTGAAGCTTTCTTT
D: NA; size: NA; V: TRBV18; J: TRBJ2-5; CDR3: CASSPRLGGLKETQYF; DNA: TGTGCCAGCTCACCACGGCTTGGGGGCTTGAAAGAGACCCAGTACTTC
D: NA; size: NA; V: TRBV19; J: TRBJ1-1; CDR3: CASSKSFYTEAFF; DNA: TGTGCCAGTAGTAAATCGTTTTACACTGAAGCTTTCTTT
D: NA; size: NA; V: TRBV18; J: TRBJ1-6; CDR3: CASSTSGRPYNSPLHF; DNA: TGTGCCAGCTCAACTAGCGGCAGACCCTATAATTCACCCCTCCACTTT
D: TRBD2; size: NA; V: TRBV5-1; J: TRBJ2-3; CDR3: CASSPGGGPTQDTQYF; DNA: TGCGCCAGCAGCCCCGGGGGGGGTCCCACACAAGATACGCAGTATTTT
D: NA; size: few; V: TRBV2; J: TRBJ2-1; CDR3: CASSEVSSRYNEQFF; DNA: TGTGCCAGCAGTGAAGTGAGTAGTCGCTACAATGAGCAGTTCTTC
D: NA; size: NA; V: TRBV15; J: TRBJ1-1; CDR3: CATSRDRSLFEAFF; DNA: TGTGCCACCAGCAGAGATCGGTCGCTCTTCGAAGCTTTCTTT
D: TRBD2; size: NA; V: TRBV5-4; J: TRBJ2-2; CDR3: CASGHRLAGDTGELFF; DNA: TGTGCCAGCGGACACAGACTAGCGGGGGACACCGGGGAGCTGTTTTTT
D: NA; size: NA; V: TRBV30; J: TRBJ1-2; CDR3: CAWSRYSGTF; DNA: TGTGCCTGGAGTCGATACTCTGGCACCTTC
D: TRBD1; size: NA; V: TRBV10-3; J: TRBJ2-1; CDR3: CATGSGTDYNEQFF; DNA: TGTGCCACGGGATCCGGGACAGATTACAATGAGCAGTTCTTC